This T cell receptor (beta chain) was profiled in a study of blood T cell repertoires in COVID-19. Trimming took off 1 base at V and 5 bases at J, with 14 bases between the two ends. The length of the CDR3 is 15 residues. In germline, CDR1 is SGHAT, CDR2 FQNNGV. Some clones are missing from TCRdb's copy, which holds only in-frame ones; the method was immunoSEQ multiplex PCR. This sample carries 300,000 to 350,000 clones, more than 70% of them seen once, and the ten largest clones take just over 1%. The chain is built from TRBV11-2 and TRBJ1-2; D possibly corresponds to TRBD1 (6 bases). Sequencing was done on a sample of PBMCs or T cells enriched from blood (not recorded which). This TCR was sampled from a woman aged 30 to 39 who had been exposed to COVID-19. This chain's CDR3 is CASSLGGGAPYGYTF. The CDR3 DNA is TGTGCCAGCAGCTTAGGAGGGGGTGCCCCTTATGGCTACACCTTC.